The T cell receptor (beta chain) under discussion was sequenced for a study of neurological immune-mediated disorders. The CDR3 has 17 residues. V lost 6 bases and J 4 bases, leaving 19 bases between the germline ends. Germline lookup yields CDR1 MDHEN and CDR2 SYDVKM. Unsorted libraries were generated from 2 million PBMCs. These cells had been stored in RNAlater at -80 C. cDNA was made by 5'RACE with 10-nucleotide random UMIs. TCRdb called the 5' RACE reads again in MiXCR, with one record for every CDR3 protein. The sample includes some 20,000 distinct CDR3 sequences, approximately 26% seen only once; the top ten take 30% to 35%. The study, taken as a whole, reports: Healthy controls had more TCR clonal expansion than multiple sclerosis, which showed the least, whereas HTLV-1-associated myelopathy showed the most. Across subjects, expanded clones had no CDR3 amino acid sequences in common, pointing to private repertoires in all groups.

Regarding this clonotype: Its antigen is not identified.

This clonotype was sampled from a man aged 50-60 years with HTLV-1-associated myelopathy (HAM/TSP). The chain couples TRBV28 to TRBJ1-6, with D perhaps TRBD1 (5 bases). The material sequenced was PBMCs. The CDR3 DNA follows: TGTGCCAGCAGAACCCCGGGACGGAACTCTTATAATTCACCCCTCCACTTT. Protein sequence: CASRTPGRNSYNSPLHF. Full variable domain (rest looked up from reference TRBV28 and TRBJ1-6): DVKVTQSSRYLVKRTGEKVFLECVQDMDHENMFWYRQDPGLGLRLIYFSYDVKMKEKGDIPEGYSVSREKKERFSLILESASTNQTSMYLCASRTPGRNSYNSPLHFGNGTRLTVT.